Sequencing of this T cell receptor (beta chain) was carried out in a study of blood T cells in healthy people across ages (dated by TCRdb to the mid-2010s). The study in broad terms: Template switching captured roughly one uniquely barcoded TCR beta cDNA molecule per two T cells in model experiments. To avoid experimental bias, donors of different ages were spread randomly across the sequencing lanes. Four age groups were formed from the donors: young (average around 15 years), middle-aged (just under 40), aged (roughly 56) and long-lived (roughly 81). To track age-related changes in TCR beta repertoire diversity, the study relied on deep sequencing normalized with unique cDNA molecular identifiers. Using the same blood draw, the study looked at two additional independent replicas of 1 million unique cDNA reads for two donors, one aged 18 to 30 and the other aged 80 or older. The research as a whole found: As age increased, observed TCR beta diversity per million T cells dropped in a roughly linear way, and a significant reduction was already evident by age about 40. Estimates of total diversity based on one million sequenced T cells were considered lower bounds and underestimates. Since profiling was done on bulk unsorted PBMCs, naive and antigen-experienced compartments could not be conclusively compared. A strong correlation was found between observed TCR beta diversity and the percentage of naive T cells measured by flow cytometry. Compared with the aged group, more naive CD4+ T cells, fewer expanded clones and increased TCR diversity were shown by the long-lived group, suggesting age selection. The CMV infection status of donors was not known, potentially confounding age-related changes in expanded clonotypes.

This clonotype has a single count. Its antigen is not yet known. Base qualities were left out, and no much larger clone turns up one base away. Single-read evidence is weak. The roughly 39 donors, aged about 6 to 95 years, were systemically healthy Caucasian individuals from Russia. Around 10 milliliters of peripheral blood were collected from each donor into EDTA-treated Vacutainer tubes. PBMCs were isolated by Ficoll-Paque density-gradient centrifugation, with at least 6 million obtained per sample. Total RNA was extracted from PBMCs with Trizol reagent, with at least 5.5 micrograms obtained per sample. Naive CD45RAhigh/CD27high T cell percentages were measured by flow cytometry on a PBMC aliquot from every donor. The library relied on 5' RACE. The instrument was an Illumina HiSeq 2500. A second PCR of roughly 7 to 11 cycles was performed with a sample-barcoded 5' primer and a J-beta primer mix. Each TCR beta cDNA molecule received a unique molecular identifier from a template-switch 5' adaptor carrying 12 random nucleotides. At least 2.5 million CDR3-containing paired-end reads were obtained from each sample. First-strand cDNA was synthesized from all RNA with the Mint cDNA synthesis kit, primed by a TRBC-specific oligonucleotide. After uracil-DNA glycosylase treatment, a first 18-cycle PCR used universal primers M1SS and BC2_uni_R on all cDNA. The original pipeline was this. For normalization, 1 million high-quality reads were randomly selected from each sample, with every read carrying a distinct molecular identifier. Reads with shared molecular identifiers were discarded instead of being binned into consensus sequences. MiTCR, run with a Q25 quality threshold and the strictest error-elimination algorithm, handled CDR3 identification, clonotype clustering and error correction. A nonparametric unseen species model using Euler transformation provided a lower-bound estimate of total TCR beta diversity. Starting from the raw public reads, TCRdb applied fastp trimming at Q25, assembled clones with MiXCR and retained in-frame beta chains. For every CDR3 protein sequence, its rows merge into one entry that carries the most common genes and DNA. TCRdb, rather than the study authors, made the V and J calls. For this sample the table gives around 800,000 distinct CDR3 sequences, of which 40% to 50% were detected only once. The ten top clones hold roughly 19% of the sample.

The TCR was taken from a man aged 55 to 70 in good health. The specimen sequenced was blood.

The DNA is TGTGCCAGCAGCCCCGTGGCCGGGGAGCTGTTTTTT. Translated, this is CASSPVAGELFF. The chain is encoded by TRBV7-2 joined to TRBJ2-2; there is no confident call for the D gene. The V end loses 5 bases and the J end loses 6 bases, and a stretch of 7 bases separates them. The CDR3 sequence holds 12 residues, the cysteine and phenylalanine included. CDR3 DNA is the only sequence kept; it has 36 bases, read in frame from the first base. The CDR1 and CDR2 encoded by the germline V gene are SGHTA and FQGNSA. Outside the CDR3, residues come from the reference TRBV7-2 and TRBJ2-2 proteins, so the full variable domain is: GAGVSQSPSNKVTEKGKDVELRCDPISGHTALYWYRQSLGQGLEFLIYFQGNSAPDKSGLPSDRFSAERTGGSVSTLTIQRTQQEDSAVYLCASSPVAGELFFGEGSRLTVL.